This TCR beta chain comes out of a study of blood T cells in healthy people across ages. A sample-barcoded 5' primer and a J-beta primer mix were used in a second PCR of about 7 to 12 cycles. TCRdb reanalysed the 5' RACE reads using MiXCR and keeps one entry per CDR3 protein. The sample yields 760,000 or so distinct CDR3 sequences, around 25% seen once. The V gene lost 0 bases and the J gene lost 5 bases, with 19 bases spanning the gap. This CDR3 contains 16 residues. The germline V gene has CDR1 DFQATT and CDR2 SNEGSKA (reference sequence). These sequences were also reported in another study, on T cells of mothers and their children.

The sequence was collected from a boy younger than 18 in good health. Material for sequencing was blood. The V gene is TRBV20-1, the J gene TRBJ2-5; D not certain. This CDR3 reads CSARDLVESRFETQYF. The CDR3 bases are TGCAGTGCTAGAGATCTTGTAGAGAGCCGGTTCGAGACCCAGTACTTC.